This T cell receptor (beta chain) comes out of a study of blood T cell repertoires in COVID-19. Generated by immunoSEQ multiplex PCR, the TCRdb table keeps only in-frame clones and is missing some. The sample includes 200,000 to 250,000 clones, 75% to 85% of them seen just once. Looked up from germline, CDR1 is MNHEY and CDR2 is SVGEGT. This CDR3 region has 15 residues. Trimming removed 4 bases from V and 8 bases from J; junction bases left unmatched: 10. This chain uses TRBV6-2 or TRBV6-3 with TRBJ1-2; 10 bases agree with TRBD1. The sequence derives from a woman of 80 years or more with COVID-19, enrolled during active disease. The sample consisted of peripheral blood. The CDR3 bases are TGTGCCAGCAGTTTCACCGGGACAGGGGTAAAAGGCTACACCTTC. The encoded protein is CASSFTGTGVKGYTF.